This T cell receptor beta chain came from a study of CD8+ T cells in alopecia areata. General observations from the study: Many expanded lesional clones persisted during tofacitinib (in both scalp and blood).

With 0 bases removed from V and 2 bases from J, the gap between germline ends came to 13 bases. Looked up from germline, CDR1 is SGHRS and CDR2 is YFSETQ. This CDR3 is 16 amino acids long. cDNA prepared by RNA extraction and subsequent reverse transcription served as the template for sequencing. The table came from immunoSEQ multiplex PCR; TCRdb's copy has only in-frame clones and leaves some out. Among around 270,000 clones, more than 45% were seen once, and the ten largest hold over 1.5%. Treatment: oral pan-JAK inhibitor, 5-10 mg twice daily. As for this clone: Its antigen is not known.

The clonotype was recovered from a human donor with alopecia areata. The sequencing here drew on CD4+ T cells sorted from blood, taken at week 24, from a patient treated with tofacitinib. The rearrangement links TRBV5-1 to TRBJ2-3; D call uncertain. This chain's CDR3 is CASSLEYGGVTDTQYF. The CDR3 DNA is TGCGCCAGCAGCTTGGAATACGGTGGGGTCACAGATACGCAGTATTTT.